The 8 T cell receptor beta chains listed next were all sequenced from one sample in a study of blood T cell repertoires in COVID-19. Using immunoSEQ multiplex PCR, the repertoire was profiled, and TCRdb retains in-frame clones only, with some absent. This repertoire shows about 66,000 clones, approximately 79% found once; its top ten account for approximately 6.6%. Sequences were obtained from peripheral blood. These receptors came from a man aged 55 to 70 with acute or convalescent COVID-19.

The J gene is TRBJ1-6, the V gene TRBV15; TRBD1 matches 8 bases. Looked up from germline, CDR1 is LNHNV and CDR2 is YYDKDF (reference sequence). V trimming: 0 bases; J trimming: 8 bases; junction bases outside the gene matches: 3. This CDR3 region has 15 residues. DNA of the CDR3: TGTGCCACCAGCAGAGATCGACAGGGGTATTCACCCCTCCACTTT. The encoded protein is CATSRDRQGYSPLHF.

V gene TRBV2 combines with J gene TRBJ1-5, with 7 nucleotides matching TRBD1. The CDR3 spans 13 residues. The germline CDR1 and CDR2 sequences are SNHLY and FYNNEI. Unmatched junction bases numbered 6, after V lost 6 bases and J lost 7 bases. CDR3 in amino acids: CASSDRVGQPQHF. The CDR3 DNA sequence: TGTGCCAGCAGCGACAGGGTCGGACAGCCCCAGCATTTT.

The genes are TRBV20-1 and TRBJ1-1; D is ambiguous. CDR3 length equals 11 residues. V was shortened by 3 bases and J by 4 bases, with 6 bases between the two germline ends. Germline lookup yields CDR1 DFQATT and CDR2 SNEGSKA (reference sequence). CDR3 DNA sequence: TGCAGTGCTAGGGGCCCCACTGAAGCTTTCTTT. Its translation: CSARGPTEAFF.

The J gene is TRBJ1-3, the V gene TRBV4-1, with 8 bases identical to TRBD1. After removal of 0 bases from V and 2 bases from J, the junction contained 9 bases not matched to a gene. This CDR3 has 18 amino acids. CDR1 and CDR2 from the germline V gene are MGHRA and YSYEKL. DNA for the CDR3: TGCGCCAGCAGCCAAGACTTGTCGGCAGGGGGCCCTGGAAACACCATATATTTT. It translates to CASSQDLSAGGPGNTIYF.

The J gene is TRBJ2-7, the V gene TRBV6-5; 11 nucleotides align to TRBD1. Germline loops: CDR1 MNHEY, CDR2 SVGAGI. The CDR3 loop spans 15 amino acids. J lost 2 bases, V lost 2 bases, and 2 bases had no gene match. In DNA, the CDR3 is TGTGCCAGCAGTTACAGGGACAGGGGGACCTACGAGCAGTACTTC. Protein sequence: CASSYRDRGTYEQYF.

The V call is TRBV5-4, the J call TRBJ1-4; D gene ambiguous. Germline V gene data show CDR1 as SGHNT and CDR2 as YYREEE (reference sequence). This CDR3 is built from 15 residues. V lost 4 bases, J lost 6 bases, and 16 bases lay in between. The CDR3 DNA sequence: TGTGCCAGCAGCCCTCGCCCCCGGTCGGATGAAAAACTGTTTTTT. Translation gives CASSPRPRSDEKLFF.

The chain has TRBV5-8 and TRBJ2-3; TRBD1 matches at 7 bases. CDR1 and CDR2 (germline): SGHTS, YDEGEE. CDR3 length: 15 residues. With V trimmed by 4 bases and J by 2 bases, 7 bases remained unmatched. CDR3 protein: CASSGPGQSTDTQYF. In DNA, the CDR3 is TGTGCCAGCAGCGGACCGGGACAGTCCACAGATACGCAGTATTTT.

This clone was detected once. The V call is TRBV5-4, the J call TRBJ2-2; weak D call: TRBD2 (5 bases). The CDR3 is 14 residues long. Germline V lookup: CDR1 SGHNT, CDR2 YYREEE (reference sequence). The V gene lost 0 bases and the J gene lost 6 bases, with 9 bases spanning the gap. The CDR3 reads CASSLERGAGELFF. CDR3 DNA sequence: TGTGCCAGCAGCTTGGAACGGGGTGCCGGGGAGCTGTTTTTT. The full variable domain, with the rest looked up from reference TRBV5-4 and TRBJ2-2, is ETGVTQSPTHLIKTRGQQVTLRCSSQSGHNTVSWYQQALGQGPQFIFQYYREEENGRGNFPPRFSGLQFPNYSSELNVNALELDDSALYLCASSLERGAGELFFGEGSRLTVL.